This T cell receptor (beta chain) emerged from a study of T cell responses to AZD1222 COVID-19 vaccine. Study observations and caveats: Two AZD1222 doses significantly raised spike-specific TCR breadth and depth over controls.

As for this clone: The target antigen is unknown.

Clones were sequenced by immunoSEQ multiplex PCR, and TCRdb holds only the in-frame ones, with some missing. The sample yields 120,000 to 150,000 clones, more than 85% seen once. Germline CDR1 and CDR2: MNHEY and SVGEGT. CDR3 size: 17 residues. V lost 4 bases, J lost 8 bases, and 17 bases stayed unmatched. This clonotype was obtained from an adult in good health. This rearrangement joins TRBV6-2 or TRBV6-3 to TRBJ2-1, with TRBD2 matching 7 bases. The sequencing used peripheral blood, collected on day 0 of MenACWY control vaccination. CDR3 region: CASSSPFRAGSIDEQFF. The CDR3 coding sequence is TGTGCCAGCAGTTCCCCCTTCCGAGCGGGGAGTATCGATGAGCAGTTCTTC.